This T cell receptor (beta chain) is drawn from a study of long-term antiretroviral therapy in people with HIV (dated by TCRdb to between 2021 and 2024). Regarding the study in general: The earliest samples were collected approximately a decade before the 2015 WHO recommendation for immediate ART, a period when ART was typically delayed until CD4 counts fell. A retrospective serial study tested whether ART initiation and durable HIV suppression were associated with changes in peripheral blood TRB repertoire composition and diversity. A total of roughly 200 cryopreserved PBMC samples came from roughly 30 adults with confirmed HIV infection and were collected serially over a mean of approximately six years (range 1-12). Among the 30 to 35 participants with HIV, over nine were female. No cross-contamination during QIAcube processing was seen in test extractions of a monoclonal T-cell line run alongside about 33 polyclonal samples. What the work shows at the level of the full study, not this receptor alone: Since PBMC availability was limited, sequencing covered only the TCR beta chain, with no alpha chain pairing. HIV repertoires had narrower CDR3 length ranges than controls, and the network structure suggested an antigen-experienced repertoire that shifted only slightly toward naive after ART. Inferences about post-ART repertoire changes were limited because no data were available on ART adherence, viral resistance or therapy changes. The repertoire was dominated across all time points by expanded TRB clones identified before ART initiation, although this dominance was seen to fluctuate and to decrease in many PLHIV after ART. The samples were dated from the mid-2000s to the late 2010s, and the ART regimens that were used may be less effective than current ART regimens. Because pre-ART samples had limited cell numbers, profiling was done on unsorted PBMC rather than on sorted CD4+ and CD8+ T cells. ART initiation was associated with a significant increase in TRB diversity, but diversity stayed significantly below transplant donor controls even after long-term ART.

A note on this clone: No antigen is known for it. Nothing much larger sits one base from this clone, and base qualities are not available.

Inclusion was restricted to participants for whom at least one PBMC sample before ART initiation and at least two post-ART samples were available. All participants with HIV were treated in the United States of America. Before DNA extraction, cryopreserved samples containing about 0.95-10 million PBMC were thawed and washed. At the time of the earliest PBMC sample for each participant with HIV, ages ranged from about 23 to 60 years. PBMC samples were contributed by each participant from 1-4 timepoints before ART initiation and 2-8 timepoints after ART initiation, with a median of 7 samples. For every participant, serial HIV viral load, CD4+ T-cell count, ART history and demographic data were obtained. Genomic DNA was extracted from unsorted PBMC with a Qiagen kit on a QIAcube, with processing performed in batches of 12 samples. Sequencing of the TRB variable region was done with the immunoSEQ hsTCRB v3.0 assay at survey level resolution. The targeted TRB sequencing depth was 40,000-50,000 T-cell genomes per sample. Pooled TRB libraries were sequenced on an Illumina MiSeq with a v3 150-cycle kit. For the original study's pipeline: Repertoire analysis was performed in R inside a reproducible Nextflow workflow that covered QC, data transformation and analysis. LymphoSeq2, an R package for AIRR-Seq data exploration, was used to implement custom analyses. After excluding several samples that yielded fewer than 5000 total TRB sequences, 150 to 200 HIV repertoires remained for analysis. Among the approximately 200 retained HIV repertoires, some 59 were collected before ART initiation and 120 to 130 after ART initiation. Repertoires were downsampled to 5000 TRB nucleotide sequences, and summary statistics were averaged over 100 downsampling iterations. TRB sequences were retained for analysis only if CDR3 regions of at least seven amino acids were present. Diversity was measured with a Shannon entropy-derived clonality score and the Gini coefficient. Repertoire networks linked the top 5000 CDR3 amino acid sequences whenever two sequences differed by an edit distance of one. For TRB CDR3 amino acid sequences, antigen specificity groups and MHC restriction were predicted with GLIPH2. CDR3 amino acid sequences were matched against VDJdb and McPAS-TCR to flag known CMV, EBV, HIV or tissue antigen associations. Pre-ART, post-ART and control groups were compared with Wilcoxon signed-rank tests and Holm-Bonferroni correction. The source is immuneACCESS, and TCRdb retained only in-frame sequences with V and J called. Part of the clones is not carried over; for the studies checked, unresolved V genes explain less than half of this, and the remainder is unexplained. The DNA was the basis for D and trimming; V, J and clone size are from that table. Recorded for this sample are fewer than 35,000 clones; 75% to 85% of them occurred a single time. 4.4% of the sample comes from the top ten.

The CDR3 covers 14 residues, taking in both the cysteine and the phenylalanine. Kept here is only the CDR3 DNA, which spans 42 bases and is read in frame from base 1. Ends trimmed: V by 7 bases, J by 5 bases; bases unmatched to a gene: 8. In the germline V gene, CDR1 corresponds to SGHTA and CDR2 to FQGNSA. The chain was built from TRBV7-2 and TRBJ1-1, and 9 junction bases match TRBD1. The source was unsorted PBMCs, collected approximately 3.3 years after starting antiretroviral therapy. This TCR came from a man younger than 30 with HIV. This receptor has the CDR3 CASTQQGAGTEAFF. The base sequence is TGTGCCAGCACCCAACAGGGGGCTGGTACTGAAGCTTTCTTT.